This TCR beta chain was captured by sequencing in a study of T-cell reconstitution after alpha-beta-depleted transplantation in children. Trimming shortened V by 3 bases and J by 1 base, and 8 bases separated the two germline ends. The CDR3 is made up of 14 amino acids. This clonotype was detected ten times or more. What it binds is not known. Study-wide results and caveats: About two months after transplant, alpha-beta T cells reportedly came from several hundred expanded graft clones. TCRbeta diversity was high at day 60 in some patients (a result of surviving recipient T cells and thymic progenitors). T cells produced anew were the main source of T-cell counts and diversity one year after transplant.

The TCRbeta library was prepared with unique molecular identifiers. TCRdb processed the PCR reads anew with MiXCR; each CDR3 protein has one entry. Among about 300,000 distinct CDR3 sequences listed, over 7.5% were seen once. Material: peripheral blood, obtained 360 days after TCRalphabeta/CD19-depleted stem cell transplant. The rearrangement uses TRBV12-3 or TRBV12-4 and TRBJ2-3; D uncertain. The clonotype comes from a female patient aged 2-15 years who had a stem cell transplant for Fanconi anemia, so the T cells may come from the graft donor. The DNA for the CDR3 is TGTGCCAGCAGTTTCGGTGGAGGCACAGATACGCAGTATTTT. This sequence encodes CASSFGGGTDTQYF.